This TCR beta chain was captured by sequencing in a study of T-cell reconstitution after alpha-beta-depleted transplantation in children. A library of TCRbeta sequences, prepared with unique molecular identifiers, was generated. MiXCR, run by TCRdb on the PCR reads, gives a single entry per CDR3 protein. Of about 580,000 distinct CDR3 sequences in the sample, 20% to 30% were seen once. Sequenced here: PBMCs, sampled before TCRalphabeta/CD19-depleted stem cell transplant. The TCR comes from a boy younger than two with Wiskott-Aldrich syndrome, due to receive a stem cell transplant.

DNA of the CDR3: TGTGCCACCAGCAGAGATCATGCCGATCTTTCACCCCTCCACTTT. This codes for CATSRDHADLSPLHF. The V call is TRBV15, the J call TRBJ1-6; D uncertain. The V gene's germline CDR1 is LNHNV and CDR2 YYDKDF (reference sequence). This CDR3 region has 15 residues. V dropped 0 bases and J dropped 9 bases, with 12 bases sitting between them. Based on the CDR3 plus reference TRBV15 and TRBJ1-6, the full variable domain is DAMVIQNPRYQVTQFGKPVTLSCSQTLNHNVMYWYQQKSSQAPKLLFHYYDKDFNNEADTPDNFQSRRPNTSFCFLDIRSPGLGDTAMYLCATSRDHADLSPLHFGNGTRLTVT.